This T cell receptor beta chain originates from a study of shared clonotypes between healthy human individuals. The germline V gene encodes CDR1 SGHVS and CDR2 FQNEAQ. This CDR3 comprises 19 residues. V lost 1 base to trimming and J lost 9 bases; unmatched junction nucleotides: 16. Clones were read by immunoSEQ multiplex PCR, and TCRdb kept only the in-frame ones, dropping some. The sample contains 2 million to 2.5 million clones, around 90% of which appear only once. The gene calls are TRBV7-8 and TRBJ2-1; TRBD2 aligns across 12 bases. The sample was naive CD4+ T cells from PBMCs. Stated subset: CD45RA+ positively selected. This receptor was taken from a man aged 18 to 30 in good health. Some clones in this sample may be carry-over from other donors' samples. CDR3: CASSLGRLAGGAFPIEQFF. In nucleotides, the CDR3 is TGTGCCAGCAGCTTAGGAAGGCTAGCGGGAGGGGCTTTCCCTATTGAGCAGTTCTTC. Looking up the rest from reference TRBV7-8 and TRBJ2-1 gives the full variable domain: GAGVSQSPRYKVAKRGQDVALRCDPISGHVSLFWYQQALGQGPEFLTYFQNEAQLDKSGLPSDRFFAERPEGSVSTLKIQRTQQEDSAVYLCASSLGRLAGGAFPIEQFFGPGTRLTVL.